These 9 T cell receptor beta chains were sequenced from one sample in a study of tumor-infiltrating lymphocytes in primary liver carcinoma. Reverse transcription of 500 to 650 ng total RNA with a constant-region primer produced TCR beta cDNA. Amplification in three nested multiplex PCR rounds with slightly modified ARM-PCR gave rise to TCR beta libraries. Forward primers for TRBV1-TRBV30 and a C-beta reverse primer served the first two PCR rounds, at approximately 10 cycles each. MiXCR was run by TCRdb on the multiplex PCR reads, yielding one entry per CDR3 protein. This table holds about 320,000 distinct CDR3 sequences, about 62% found once. RNA was extracted from whole blood without cell sorting, alongside germline DNA. The sequencing input was peripheral blood. The receptors shown here come from a man aged 40-49 years with primary liver carcinoma and hepatitis B virus infection.

The chain employs TRBV7-9 and TRBJ2-1; D ambiguous. V lost 0 bases and J lost 0, with 6 bases in between. In germline, CDR1 is SEHNR, CDR2 FQNEAQ (reference sequence). The CDR3 sequence is 15 residues long. This CDR3 is CASSLALCSYNEQFF. The CDR3 DNA is TGTGCCAGCAGCTTAGCGCTATGCTCCTACAATGAGCAGTTCTTC.

Only one count was recorded for this clonotype. The CDR3 does not end in the conserved phenylalanine or tryptophan, so this is likely a read error. This chain links TRBV4-3 with TRBJ2-7, with D unresolved. Germline CDR1 reads LGHNA; CDR2 reads YSLEER. The CDR3 loop spans 14 amino acids. For the CDR3, the DNA is TGCGCCAGAAGCCAAGAGCAGACGACCGCCGAGCAGTACATC. It yields the protein CARSQEQTTAEQYI.

As regards this clonotype: A junction boundary mismatches the germline segment, possibly from a read error. CDR3 DNA sequence: TGTACCAGCAGCCCTGGGACAGGGGGTACAGATACGCAGTATTTT. Its protein is CTSSPGTGGTDTQYF. The V and J genes are TRBV13 and TRBJ2-3, with 11 bases that match TRBD1. Germline CDR1 reads PRHDT; CDR2 reads FYEKMQ (reference sequence). CDR3 size: 15 residues. Filled out from reference TRBV13 and TRBJ2-3, the complete variable domain reads AAGVIQSPRHLIKEKRETATLKCYPIPRHDTVYWYQQGPGQDPQFLISFYEKMQSDKGSIPDRFSAQQFSDYHSELNMSSLELGDSALYFCTSSPGTGGTDTQYFGPGTRLTVL.

This clonotype was seen only once. The chain recombines TRBV6-2 or TRBV6-3 with TRBJ2-5, with D possibly being TRBD1 or TRBD2 (5 bases each). This CDR3 spans 15 amino acids. Trimming stripped 4 bases from V and 4 bases from J, with 16 bases between. CDR1 and CDR2 from the germline V gene are MNHEY and SVGEGT. The CDR3 DNA reads TGTGCCAGCAGTTGCTTATCAGGGAGTGTAGAGACCCAGTACTTC. Amino acid sequence: CASSCLSGSVETQYF.

Details on this clonotype: The junction and the germline gene differ at one end; a read error may be behind it. DNA of the CDR3: TGTGTCAGCAGACTTAATAACGGGCACGAGAGCGAGCAGTACTTC. Amino acids: CVSRLNNGHESEQYF. The V gene is TRBV6-1, the J gene TRBJ2-7; D gene unclear. Germline V lookup: CDR1 MNHNS, CDR2 SASEGT. The CDR3 runs 15 residues.

This clonotype was observed at least ten times. The CDR3 bases are TGTGCCAGCAGTTTCCGACGGGCCTACGAGCAGTACTTC. This codes for CASSFRRAYEQYF. This sequence joins TRBV12-3 or TRBV12-4 and TRBJ2-7, with D uncertain. This CDR3 spans 13 amino acids. The germline V and J ends were trimmed by 3 bases and 2 bases, with 8 bases remaining between them.

The V gene is TRBV6-6, the J gene TRBJ1-1, with 7 bases identical to TRBD1. The germline V gene has CDR1 MNHNY and CDR2 SVGAGI (reference sequence). V was pared by 5 bases and J by 4 bases, with 10 bases of the junction left unmatched. The CDR3 extends over 15 amino acids. The CDR3 protein is CASSAPGQQTTEAFF. In nucleotides, the CDR3 is TGTGCCAGCAGTGCCCCGGGACAGCAGACCACTGAAGCTTTCTTT.

Only one count was recorded for this clonotype. This chain uses TRBV11-2 with TRBJ2-1; D uncertain. V gave up 0 bases and J gave up 4 bases, with 10 bases separating them. The CDR3 totals 15 residues. Germline loops: CDR1 SGHAT, CDR2 FQNNGV. This chain's CDR3 is CASSLDETQYNEQFF. CDR3 sequence (DNA): TGTGCCAGCAGCTTAGATGAGACACAGTACAATGAGCAGTTCTTC.

The chain carries TRBV10-3 and TRBJ1-2; TRBD1 aligns across 7 bases. Germline lookup yields CDR1 ENHRY and CDR2 SYGVKD. The CDR3 runs to 13 residues. Trimming cost V 6 bases and J 2 bases; bases outside gene matches: 3. CDR3 amino acids: CAIRPQGNYGYTF. The CDR3 nucleotides read TGTGCCATCAGACCACAGGGGAACTATGGCTACACCTTC.